The clone carrying this T cell receptor beta chain was seen a handful of times. TCRdb reanalysed the PCR reads using MiXCR and keeps one entry per CDR3 protein. Of more than 70,000 distinct CDR3 sequences in the sample, 45% to 55% were seen once. These data originate in a study of CDR3 diversity in severe acne. The germline CDR1 and CDR2 sequences are MRHNA and SNTAGT. The CDR3 is 13 amino acids. Trimming cost V 4 bases and J 4 bases, with 5 bases left between them. The J gene is TRBJ2-6, the V gene TRBV6-4; unclear D gene. The origin of this receptor is a male donor in good health, serving as a control. The sample comprised blood. CDR3 amino acids: CASSVSGANVLTF. The CDR3 nucleotides are TGTGCCAGCAGTGTTAGCGGGGCCAACGTCCTGACTTTC.